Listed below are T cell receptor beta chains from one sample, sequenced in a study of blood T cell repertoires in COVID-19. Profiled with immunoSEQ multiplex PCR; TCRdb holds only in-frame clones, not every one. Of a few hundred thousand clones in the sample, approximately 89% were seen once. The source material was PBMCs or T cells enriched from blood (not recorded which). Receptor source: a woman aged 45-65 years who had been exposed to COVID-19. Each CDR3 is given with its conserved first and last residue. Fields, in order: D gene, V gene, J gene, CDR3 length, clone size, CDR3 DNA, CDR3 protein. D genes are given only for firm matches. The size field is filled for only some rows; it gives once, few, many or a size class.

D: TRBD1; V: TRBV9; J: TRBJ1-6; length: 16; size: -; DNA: TGTGCCAGCAGCGTCGAACAGGGGTACCCAGGCTCACCCCTCCACTTT; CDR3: CASSVEQGYPGSPLHF
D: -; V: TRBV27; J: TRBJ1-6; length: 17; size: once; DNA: TGTGCCAGCAGTTTACAACCCTTGAGCTCCTATAATTCACCCCTCCACTTT; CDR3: CASSLQPLSSYNSPLHF
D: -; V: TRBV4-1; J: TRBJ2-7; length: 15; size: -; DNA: TGCGCCAGCAGCCAAGGGGGACATTTTTCCTACGAGCAGTACTTC; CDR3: CASSQGGHFSYEQYF
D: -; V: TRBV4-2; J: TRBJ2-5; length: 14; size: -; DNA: TGTGCCAGCAGCCAAGGGACAAGTGGAGAGACCCAGTACTTC; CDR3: CASSQGTSGETQYF
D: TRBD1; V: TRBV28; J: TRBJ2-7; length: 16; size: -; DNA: TGTGCCAGCAGTTTATGGGACAGGCGCTACTCCTACGAGCAGTACTTC; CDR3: CASSLWDRRYSYEQYF
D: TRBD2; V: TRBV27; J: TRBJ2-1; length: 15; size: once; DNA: TGTGCCAGCAGTTCAGCGGGGGGGTTGATGAATGAGCAGTTCTTC; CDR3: CASSSAGGLMNEQFF
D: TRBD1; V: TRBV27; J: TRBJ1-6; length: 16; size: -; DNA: TGTGCGAGCAGTCCCGACAGGGGTCCAAATAATTCACCCCTCCACTTT; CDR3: CASSPDRGPNNSPLHF
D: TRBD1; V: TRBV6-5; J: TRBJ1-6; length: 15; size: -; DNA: TGTGCCAGCAGTCCAAGGACAGGGGGCGACTCACCCCTCCACTTT; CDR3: CASSPRTGGDSPLHF
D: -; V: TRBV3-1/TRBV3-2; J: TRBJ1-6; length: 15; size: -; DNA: TGTGCCAGCAGCCTACGGAGCTCCTATAATTCACCCCTCCACTTT; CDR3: CASSLRSSYNSPLHF
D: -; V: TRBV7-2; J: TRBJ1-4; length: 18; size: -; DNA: TGTGCCAGCAGCTTGGTCTACGGGGGTCGGAGTCTTAATGAAAAACTGTTTTTT; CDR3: CASSLVYGGRSLNEKLFF
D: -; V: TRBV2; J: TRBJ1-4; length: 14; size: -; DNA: TGTGCCAGCCAGGGAGGGGAAAAGGGTGAAAAACTGTTTTTT; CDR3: CASQGGEKGEKLFF
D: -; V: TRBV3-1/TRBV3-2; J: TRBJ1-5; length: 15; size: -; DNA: TGTGCCAGCAGCCAGGGGGCTAATGGGGGTCAGCCCCAGCATTTT; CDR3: CASSQGANGGQPQHF
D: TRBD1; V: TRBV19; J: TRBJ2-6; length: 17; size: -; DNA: TGTGCCAGTAGCCCGACAGGGGGCGGCTCTGGGGCCAACGTCCTGACTTTC; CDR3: CASSPTGGGSGANVLTF
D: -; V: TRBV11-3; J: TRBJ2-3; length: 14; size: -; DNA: TGTGCCAGCAGTTCCGACAGCAGCACAGATACGCAGTATTTT; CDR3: CASSSDSSTDTQYF
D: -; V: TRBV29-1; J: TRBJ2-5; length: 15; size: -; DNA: TGCAGCGTTGATGATGTAGGGGGTGAAGGAGAGACCCAGTACTTC; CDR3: CSVDDVGGEGETQYF
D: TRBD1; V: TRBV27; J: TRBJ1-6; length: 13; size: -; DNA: TGTGCCAGCAGGTCAGGGGGTTATTCACCCCTCCACTTT; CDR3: CASRSGGYSPLHF
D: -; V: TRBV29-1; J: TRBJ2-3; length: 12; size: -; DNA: TGCAGCGTTGGTGAGGGCACAGATACGCAGTATTTT; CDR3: CSVGEGTDTQYF
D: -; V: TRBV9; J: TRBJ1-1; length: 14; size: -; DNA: TGTGCCAGCAGCCCCCTGCGTTGGGGGGGTGAAGCTTTCTTT; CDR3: CASSPLRWGGEAFF
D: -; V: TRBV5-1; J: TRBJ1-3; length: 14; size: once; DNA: TGCGCCAGCAGCCAACAGGAATCTGGAAACACCATATATTTT; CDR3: CASSQQESGNTIYF
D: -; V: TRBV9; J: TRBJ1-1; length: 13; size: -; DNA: TGTGCCAGCAGCGAGTATACAGGGATTGAAGCTTTCTTT; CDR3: CASSEYTGIEAFF
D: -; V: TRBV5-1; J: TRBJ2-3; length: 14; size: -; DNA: TGCGCCAGCAGCCTGCAAGGGGGCACAGATACGCAGTATTTT; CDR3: CASSLQGGTDTQYF
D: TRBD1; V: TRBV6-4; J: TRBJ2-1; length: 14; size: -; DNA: TGTGCCAGCAGTCGGGACAGGGCCTACAATGAGCAGTTCTTC; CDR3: CASSRDRAYNEQFF
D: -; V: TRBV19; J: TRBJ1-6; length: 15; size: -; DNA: TGTGCCAGTAGCGACAGCTCCTCCTATAATTCACCCCTCCACTTT; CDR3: CASSDSSSYNSPLHF
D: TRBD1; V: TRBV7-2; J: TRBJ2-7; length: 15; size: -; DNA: TGTGCCAGCAGCTCGGGACAGGGGGCCTCCTACGAGCAGTACTTC; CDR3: CASSSGQGASYEQYF
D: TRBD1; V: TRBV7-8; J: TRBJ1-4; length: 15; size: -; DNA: TGTGCCAGCAGCTTAGGGGACAGGGGGAATGAAAAACTGTTTTTT; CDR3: CASSLGDRGNEKLFF
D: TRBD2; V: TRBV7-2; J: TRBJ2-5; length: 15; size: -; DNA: TGTGCCAGCAGCTTAGACTCGACTAGCGTAGAGACCCAGTACTTC; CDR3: CASSLDSTSVETQYF
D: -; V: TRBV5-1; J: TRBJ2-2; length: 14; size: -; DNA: TGCGCCAGCACAGACGATATGACGGGAGGGGAGCTGTTTTTT; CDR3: CASTDDMTGGELFF
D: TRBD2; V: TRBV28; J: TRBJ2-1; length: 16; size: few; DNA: TGTGCCAGCAGTTTATTGTCGACTAGCAGGACGGAGGAGCAGTTCTTC; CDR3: CASSLLSTSRTEEQFF
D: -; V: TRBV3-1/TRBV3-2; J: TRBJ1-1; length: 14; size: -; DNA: TGTGCCAGCAGCCCTCTTCATCTCAGGGGAGAAGCTTTCTTT; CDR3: CASSPLHLRGEAFF
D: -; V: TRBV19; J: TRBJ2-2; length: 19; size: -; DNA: TGTGCCAGTAGCACCGGGCGGACCGGGCTAGCGAAAAACACCGGGGAGCTGTTTTTT; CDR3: CASSTGRTGLAKNTGELFF
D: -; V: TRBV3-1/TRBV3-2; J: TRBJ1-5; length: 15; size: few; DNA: TGTGCCAGCAGCCACGGTGACACGTTCAATCAGCCCCAGCATTTT; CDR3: CASSHGDTFNQPQHF
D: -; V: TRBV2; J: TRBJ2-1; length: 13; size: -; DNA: TGTGCCAGCAGTGAAGATAGAACTCCCTTGCAGTTCTTC; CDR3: CASSEDRTPLQFF
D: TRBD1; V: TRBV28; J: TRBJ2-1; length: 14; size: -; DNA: TGTGCCAGCAGTTTCACGGGACAGGGCAACGTGTGGCTCTTC; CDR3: CASSFTGQGNVWLF
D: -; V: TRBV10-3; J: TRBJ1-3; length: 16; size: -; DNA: TGTGCCATCACCCTATCCCAGGGATCTTCTGGAAACACCATATATTTT; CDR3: CAITLSQGSSGNTIYF
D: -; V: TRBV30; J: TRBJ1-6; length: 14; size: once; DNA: TGTGCCTGGAGTGGGACAGCCGAGGCTTCACCCCTCCACTTT; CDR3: CAWSGTAEASPLHF
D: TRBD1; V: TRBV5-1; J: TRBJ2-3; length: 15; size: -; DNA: TGCGCCAGCAGCCGCCGGGACAGGGGTACAGATACGCAGTATTTT; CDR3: CASSRRDRGTDTQYF
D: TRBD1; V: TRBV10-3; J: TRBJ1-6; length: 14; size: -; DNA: TGTGCCATCAGCCAGGGGGAGTATAATTCACCCCTCCACTTT; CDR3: CAISQGEYNSPLHF
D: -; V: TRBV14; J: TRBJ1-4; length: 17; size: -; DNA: TGTGCCAGCAGCCGTCAGACATATATTGCAACTAATGAAAAACTGTTTTTT; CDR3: CASSRQTYIATNEKLFF
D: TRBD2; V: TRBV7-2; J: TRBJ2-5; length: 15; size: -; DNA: TGTGCCAGCAGCTCCCATCTAGCGGGAGCAGAGACCCAGTACTTC; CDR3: CASSSHLAGAETQYF
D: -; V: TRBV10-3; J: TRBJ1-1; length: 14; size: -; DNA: TGTGCCATCAGTGAGTTCACCGGGAATACTGAAGCTTTCTTT; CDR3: CAISEFTGNTEAFF
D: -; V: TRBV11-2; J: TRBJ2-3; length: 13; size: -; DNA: TGTGCCAGCAGCTTACCGAGCACAGATACGCAGTATTTT; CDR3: CASSLPSTDTQYF
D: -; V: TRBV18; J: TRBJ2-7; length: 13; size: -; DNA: TGTGCCAGCTCTGAACCGCGAGGAATCGAGCAGTACTTC; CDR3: CASSEPRGIEQYF
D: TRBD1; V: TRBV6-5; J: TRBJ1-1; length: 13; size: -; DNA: TGTGCCAGCAGCAGGGGGGAGAACACTGAAGCTTTCTTT; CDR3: CASSRGENTEAFF
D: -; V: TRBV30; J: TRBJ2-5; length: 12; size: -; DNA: TGTGCCTGCTGGACTGGCCAAGAGACCCAGTACTTC; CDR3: CACWTGQETQYF
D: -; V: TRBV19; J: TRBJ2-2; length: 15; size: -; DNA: TGTGCCAGTAGTTATGGCCAGGTCAACACCGGGGAGCTGTTTTTT; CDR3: CASSYGQVNTGELFF
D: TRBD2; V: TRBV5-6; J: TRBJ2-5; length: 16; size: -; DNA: TGTGCCAGCAGCTTGTTTCGGCTAGCGGGGCAAGAGACCCAGTACTTC; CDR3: CASSLFRLAGQETQYF
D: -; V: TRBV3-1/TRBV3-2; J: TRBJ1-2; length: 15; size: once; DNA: TGTGCCAGCAGCCAAGAGGCCGGTCCGGGCTATGGCTACACCTTC; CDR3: CASSQEAGPGYGYTF
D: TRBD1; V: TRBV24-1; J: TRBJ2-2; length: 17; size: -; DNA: TGTGCCACCAGTGCTTCCTCCAGACAGGGGGCGTTCGGGGAGCTGTTTTTT; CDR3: CATSASSRQGAFGELFF
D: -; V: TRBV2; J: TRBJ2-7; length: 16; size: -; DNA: TGTGCCAGCAGTGTCTTATACGGGGGTGACTCCTACGAGCAGTACTTC; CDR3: CASSVLYGGDSYEQYF
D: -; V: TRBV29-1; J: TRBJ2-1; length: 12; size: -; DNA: TGCAGCGTTGATACGGGCCGGACAGAGAGGTTCTTC; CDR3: CSVDTGRTERFF
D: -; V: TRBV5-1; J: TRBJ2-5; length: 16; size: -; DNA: TGCGCCAGCAGCCCCCGGGGCAGAGCAGGGGAAGAGACCCAGTACTTC; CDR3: CASSPRGRAGEETQYF
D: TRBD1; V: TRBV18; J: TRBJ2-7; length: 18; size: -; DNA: TGTGCCAGCTCGCCCTGGACCCCAGGGACAGCAAAATCCTACGAGCAGTACTTC; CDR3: CASSPWTPGTAKSYEQYF
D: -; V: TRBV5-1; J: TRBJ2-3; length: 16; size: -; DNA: TGCGCCAGCAGCCCAAAACCCGGGTTGGCCACAGATACGCAGTATTTT; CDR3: CASSPKPGLATDTQYF
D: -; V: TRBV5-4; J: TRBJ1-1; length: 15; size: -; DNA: TGTGCCAGCAGCTCGACAGGCGTGGGGAACACTGAAGCTTTCTTT; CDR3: CASSSTGVGNTEAFF
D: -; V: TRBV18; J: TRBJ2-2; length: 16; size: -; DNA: TGTGCCAGCTCACCTAGGAGGGTAGTAAACACCGGGGAGCTGTTTTTT; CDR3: CASSPRRVVNTGELFF
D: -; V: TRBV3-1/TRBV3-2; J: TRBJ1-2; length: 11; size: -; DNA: TGTGCCAGCAGCTCATGGGCAGACTACACCTTC; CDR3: CASSSWADYTF
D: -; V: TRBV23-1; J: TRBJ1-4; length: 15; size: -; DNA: TGCGCCAGCAGTCAACCGCTCCCCGGGGGGGAAAAACTGTTTTTT; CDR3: CASSQPLPGGEKLFF
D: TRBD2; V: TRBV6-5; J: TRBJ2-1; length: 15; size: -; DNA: TGTGCCACCATGAGGTCTTCGGGGGGGTATTTTGGGCAGTTCTTC; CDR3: CATMRSSGGYFGQFF
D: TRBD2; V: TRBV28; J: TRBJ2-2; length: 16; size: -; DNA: TGTGCCAGCCGGAAGATACTAGCGGGGGGTACCGGGGAGCTGTTTTTT; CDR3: CASRKILAGGTGELFF
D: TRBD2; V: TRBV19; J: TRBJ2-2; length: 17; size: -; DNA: TGTGCCAGTAGTAACCGGCTAGCGGGGGGGAACACCGGGGAGCTGTTTTTT; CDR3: CASSNRLAGGNTGELFF